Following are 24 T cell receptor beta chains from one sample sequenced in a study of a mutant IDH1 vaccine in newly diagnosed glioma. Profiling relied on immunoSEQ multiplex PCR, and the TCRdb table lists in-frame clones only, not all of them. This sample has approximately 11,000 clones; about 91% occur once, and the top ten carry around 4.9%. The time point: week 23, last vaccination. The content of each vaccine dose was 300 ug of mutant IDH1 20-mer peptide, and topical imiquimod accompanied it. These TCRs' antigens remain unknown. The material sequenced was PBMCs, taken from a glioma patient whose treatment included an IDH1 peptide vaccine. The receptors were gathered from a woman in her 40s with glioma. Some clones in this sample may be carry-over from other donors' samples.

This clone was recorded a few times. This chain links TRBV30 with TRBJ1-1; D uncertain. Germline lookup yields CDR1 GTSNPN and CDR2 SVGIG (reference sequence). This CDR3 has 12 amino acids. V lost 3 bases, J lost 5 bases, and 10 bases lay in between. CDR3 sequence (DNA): TGTGCCTGGAGGGGGATCTGGACTGAAGCTTTCTTT. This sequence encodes CAWRGIWTEAFF.

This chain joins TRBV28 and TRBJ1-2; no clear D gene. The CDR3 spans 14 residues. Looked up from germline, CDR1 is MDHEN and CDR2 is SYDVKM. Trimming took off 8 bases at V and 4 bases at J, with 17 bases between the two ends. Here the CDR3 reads CASSTPDGIYGYTF. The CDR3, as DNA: TGTGCCAGCTCAACCCCGGACGGAATCTATGGCTACACCTTC.

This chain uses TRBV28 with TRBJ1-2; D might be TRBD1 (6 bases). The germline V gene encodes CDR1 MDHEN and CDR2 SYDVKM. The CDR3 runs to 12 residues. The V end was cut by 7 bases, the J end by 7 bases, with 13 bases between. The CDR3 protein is CASKPGGSGYTF. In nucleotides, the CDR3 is TGTGCCAGCAAACCGGGGGGCTCTGGCTACACCTTC.

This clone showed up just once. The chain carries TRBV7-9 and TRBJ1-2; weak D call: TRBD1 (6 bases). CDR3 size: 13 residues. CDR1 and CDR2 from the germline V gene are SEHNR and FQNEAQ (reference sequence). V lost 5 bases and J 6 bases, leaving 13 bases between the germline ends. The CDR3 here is CASSHYREDGYTF. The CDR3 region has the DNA TGTGCCAGCAGCCACTACAGGGAGGATGGCTACACCTTC.

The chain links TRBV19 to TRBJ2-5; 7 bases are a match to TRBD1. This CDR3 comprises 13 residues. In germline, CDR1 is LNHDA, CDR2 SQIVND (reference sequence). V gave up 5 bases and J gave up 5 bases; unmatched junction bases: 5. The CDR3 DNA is TGTGCCAGTAGTCACGACAGGGAGGAGACCCAGTACTTC. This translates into CASSHDREETQYF.

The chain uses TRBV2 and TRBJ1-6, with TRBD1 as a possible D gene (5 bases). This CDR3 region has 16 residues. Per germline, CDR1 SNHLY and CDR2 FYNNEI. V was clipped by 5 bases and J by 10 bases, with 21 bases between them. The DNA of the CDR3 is TGTGCCAGCAGTCCCGGGGGACCGGGCGTAGGGTCACCCCTCCACTTT. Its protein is CASSPGGPGVGSPLHF.

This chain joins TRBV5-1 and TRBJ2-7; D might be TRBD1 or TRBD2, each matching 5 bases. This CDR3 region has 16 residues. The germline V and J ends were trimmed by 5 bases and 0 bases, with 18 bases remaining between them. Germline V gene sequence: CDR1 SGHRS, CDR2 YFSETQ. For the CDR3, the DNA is TGCGCCAGCAGACCGACCGGGACCCCGAGCTCCTACGAGCAGTACTTC. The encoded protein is CASRPTGTPSSYEQYF. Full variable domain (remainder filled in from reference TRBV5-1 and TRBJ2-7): KAGVTQTPRYLIKTRGQQVTLSCSPISGHRSVSWYQQTPGQGLQFLFEYFSETQRNKGNFPGRFSGRQFSNSRSEMNVSTLELGDSALYLCASRPTGTPSSYEQYFGPGTRLTVT.

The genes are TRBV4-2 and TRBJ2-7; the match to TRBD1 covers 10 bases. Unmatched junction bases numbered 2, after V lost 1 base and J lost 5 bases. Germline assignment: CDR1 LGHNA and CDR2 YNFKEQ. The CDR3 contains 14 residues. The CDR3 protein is CASSQGDRGHEQYF. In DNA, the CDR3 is TGTGCCAGCAGCCAAGGGGACAGGGGACACGAGCAGTACTTC.

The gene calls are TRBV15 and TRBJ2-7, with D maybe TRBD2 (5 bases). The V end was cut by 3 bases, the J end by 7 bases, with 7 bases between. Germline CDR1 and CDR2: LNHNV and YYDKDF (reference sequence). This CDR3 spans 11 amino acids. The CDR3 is CATSRSGEQYF. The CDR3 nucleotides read TGTGCCACCAGCAGGTCGGGGGAGCAGTACTTC.

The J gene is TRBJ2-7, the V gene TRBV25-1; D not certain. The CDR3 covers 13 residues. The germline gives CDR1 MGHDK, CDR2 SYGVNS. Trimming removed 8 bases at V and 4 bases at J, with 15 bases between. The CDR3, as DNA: TGTGCCAGCCGGAGTCCAGCTTCATACGAGCAGTACTTC. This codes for CASRSPASYEQYF.

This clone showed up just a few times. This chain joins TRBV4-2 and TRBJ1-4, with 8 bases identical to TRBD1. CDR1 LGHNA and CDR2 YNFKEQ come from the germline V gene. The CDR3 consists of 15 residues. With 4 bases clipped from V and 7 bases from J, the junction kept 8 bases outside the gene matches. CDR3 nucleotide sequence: TGTGCCAGCAGCCCCTACCAGGGGGCAGGTGAAAAACTGTTTTTT. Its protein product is CASSPYQGAGEKLFF.

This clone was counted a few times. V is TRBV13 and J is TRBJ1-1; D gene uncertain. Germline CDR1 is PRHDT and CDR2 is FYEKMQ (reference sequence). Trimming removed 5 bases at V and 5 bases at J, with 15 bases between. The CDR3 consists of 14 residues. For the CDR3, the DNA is TGTGCCAGCAGCGCCTCGGCGGGGTGGACTGAAGCTTTCTTT. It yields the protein CASSASAGWTEAFF.

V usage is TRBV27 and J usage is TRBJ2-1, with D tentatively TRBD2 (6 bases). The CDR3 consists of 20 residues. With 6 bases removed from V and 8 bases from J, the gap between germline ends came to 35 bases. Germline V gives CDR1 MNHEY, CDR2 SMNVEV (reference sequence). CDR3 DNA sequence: TGTGCCAGCAGGCCCCCTCCAAAGATGAGTAGGCGGGAAAAGGGCGATGAGCAGTTCTTC. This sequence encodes CASRPPPKMSRREKGDEQFF.

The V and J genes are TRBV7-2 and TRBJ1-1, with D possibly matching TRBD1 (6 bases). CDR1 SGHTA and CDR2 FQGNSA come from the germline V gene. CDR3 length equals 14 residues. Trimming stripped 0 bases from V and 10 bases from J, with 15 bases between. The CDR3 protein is CASSLAQQGSGAFF. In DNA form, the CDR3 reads TGTGCCAGCAGCTTAGCACAACAGGGATCAGGAGCTTTCTTT.

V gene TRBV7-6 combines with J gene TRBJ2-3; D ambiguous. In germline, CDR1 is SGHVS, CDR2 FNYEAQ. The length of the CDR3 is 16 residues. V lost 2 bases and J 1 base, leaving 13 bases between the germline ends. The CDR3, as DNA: TGTGCCAGCAGCTTAACACTAAAGGCAGGCACAGATACGCAGTATTTT. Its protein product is CASSLTLKAGTDTQYF.

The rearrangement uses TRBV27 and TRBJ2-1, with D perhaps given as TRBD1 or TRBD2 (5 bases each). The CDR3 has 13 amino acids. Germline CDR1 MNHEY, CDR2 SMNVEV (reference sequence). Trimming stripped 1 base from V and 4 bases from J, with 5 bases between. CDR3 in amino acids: CASSLWGYNEQFF. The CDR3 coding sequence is TGTGCCAGCAGTTTATGGGGGTACAATGAGCAGTTCTTC.

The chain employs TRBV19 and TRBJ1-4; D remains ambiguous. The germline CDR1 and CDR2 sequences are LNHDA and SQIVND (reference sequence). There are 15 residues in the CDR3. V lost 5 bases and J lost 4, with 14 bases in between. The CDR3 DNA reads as TGTGCCAGTAGTGTCAACGGATTGGGTAATGAAAAACTGTTTTTT. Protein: CASSVNGLGNEKLFF. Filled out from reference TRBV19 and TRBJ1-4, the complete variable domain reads DGGITQSPKYLFRKEGQNVTLSCEQNLNHDAMYWYRQDPGQGLRLIYYSQIVNDFQKGDIAEGYSVSREKKESFPLTVTSAQKNPTAFYLCASSVNGLGNEKLFFGSGTQLSVL.

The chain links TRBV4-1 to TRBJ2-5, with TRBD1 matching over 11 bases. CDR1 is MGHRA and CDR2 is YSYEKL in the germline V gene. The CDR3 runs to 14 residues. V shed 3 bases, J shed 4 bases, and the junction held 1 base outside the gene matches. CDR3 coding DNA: TGCGCCAGCAGCCAGGGACAGGGGGGAGAGACCCAGTACTTC. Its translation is CASSQGQGGETQYF.

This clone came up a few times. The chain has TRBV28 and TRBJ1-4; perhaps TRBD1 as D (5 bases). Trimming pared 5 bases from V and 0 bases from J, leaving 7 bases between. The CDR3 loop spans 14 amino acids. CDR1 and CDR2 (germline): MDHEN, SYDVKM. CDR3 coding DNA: TGTGCCAGCAGTCCGACAGCAACTAATGAAAAACTGTTTTTT. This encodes CASSPTATNEKLFF.

Here the CDR3 reads CASSPTAATGEQYF. CDR3 bases: TGTGCCAGCAGCCCAACAGCCGCTACGGGTGAGCAGTACTTC. The chain couples TRBV7-9 to TRBJ2-7; no clear D gene. Germline values: CDR1 SEHNR, CDR2 FQNEAQ (reference sequence). The CDR3 spans 14 residues. Deletions cut 5 bases from V and 7 bases from J, with 18 bases between.

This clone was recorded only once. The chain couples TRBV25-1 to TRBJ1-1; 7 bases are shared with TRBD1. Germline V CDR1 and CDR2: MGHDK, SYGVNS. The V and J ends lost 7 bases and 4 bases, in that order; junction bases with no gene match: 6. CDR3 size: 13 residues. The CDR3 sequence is CASTGGVSTEAFF. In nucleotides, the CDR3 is TGTGCCAGCACAGGGGGAGTCAGCACTGAAGCTTTCTTT.

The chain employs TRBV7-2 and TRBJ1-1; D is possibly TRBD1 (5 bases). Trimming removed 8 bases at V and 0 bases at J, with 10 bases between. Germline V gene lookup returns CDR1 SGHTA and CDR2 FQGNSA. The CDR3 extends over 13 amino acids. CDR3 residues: CASGMGVNTEAFF. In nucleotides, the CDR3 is TGTGCCAGCGGCATGGGGGTGAACACTGAAGCTTTCTTT.

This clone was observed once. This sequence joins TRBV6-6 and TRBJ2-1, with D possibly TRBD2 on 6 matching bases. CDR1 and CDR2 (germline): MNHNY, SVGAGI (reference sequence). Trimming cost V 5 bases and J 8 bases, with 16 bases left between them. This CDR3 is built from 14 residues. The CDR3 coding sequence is TGTGCCAGCAGTCCCGGCGGCGGGGAGCATGAGCAGTTCTTC. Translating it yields CASSPGGGEHEQFF.

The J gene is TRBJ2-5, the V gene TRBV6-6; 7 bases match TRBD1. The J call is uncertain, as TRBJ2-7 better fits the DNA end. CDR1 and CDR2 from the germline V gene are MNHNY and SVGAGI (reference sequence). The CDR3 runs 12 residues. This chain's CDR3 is CASRTGIYEQYF. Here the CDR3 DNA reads TGTGCCAGCAGGACAGGGATCTACGAGCAGTACTTC.